This T cell receptor (beta chain) was observed in a study of cytomegalovirus exposure and HLA in healthy donors. Points from the study as a whole: The authors enumerated 150 to 200 TCR beta chains as linked to cytomegalovirus. Available immune exposure information covered CMV serostatus only. Later work found most CMV-associated TCR beta chains apparently HLA-restricted.

This clone was observed at least ten times. The target antigen is unknown. PCR was performed using 60 Vbeta and 13 Jbeta primers. Profiling relied on immunoSEQ multiplex PCR, and the TCRdb table lists in-frame clones only, not all of them. The sample yields roughly 78,000 clones, over 55% seen once. Trimming removed 5 bases from V and 4 bases from J; junction bases left unmatched: 6. The CDR3 is 15 amino acids. CDR1 SEHNR and CDR2 FQNEAQ come from the germline V gene (reference sequence). The chain carries TRBV7-9 and TRBJ2-1, with TRBD1 matching 9 bases. This receptor was taken from a man aged 25 to 45 in good health and CMV-seropositive. The sample consisted of PBMCs. CDR3 in amino acids: CASSEGTGIYNEQFF. CDR3 coding DNA: TGTGCCAGCAGCGAGGGGACAGGGATTTACAATGAGCAGTTCTTC.